Following are 4 T cell receptor beta chains from one sample sequenced in a study of blood T cell repertoires in COVID-19. The repertoire was sequenced with immunoSEQ multiplex PCR; TCRdb's copy has only in-frame clones and lacks some. Of roughly 290,000 clones listed, 70% to 90% are singletons. The sequenced sample was peripheral blood. These TCRs come from a woman aged 45-59 years with active or convalescent COVID-19.

This clone appeared a single time. This chain uses TRBV7-2 with TRBJ1-1; a weak D match, TRBD1 (5 bases). Trimming shortened V by 3 bases and J by 7 bases, and 9 bases separated the two germline ends. CDR3 size: 12 residues. Germline values: CDR1 SGHTA, CDR2 FQGNSA. The CDR3 nucleotides are TGTGCCAGCAGCTTTCAGGGCTATGAAGCTTTCTTT. Translating gives CASSFQGYEAFF. The full variable domain, its missing parts supplied by reference TRBV7-2 and TRBJ1-1, is GAGVSQSPSNKVTEKGKDVELRCDPISGHTALYWYRQSLGQGLEFLIYFQGNSAPDKSGLPSDRFSAERTGGSVSTLTIQRTQQEDSAVYLCASSFQGYEAFFGQGTRLTVV.

The chain recombines TRBV19 with TRBJ2-2; 7 nucleotides agree with TRBD1. The J segment lost 3 bases and the V segment lost 5 bases, leaving 9 bases of the junction unmatched. This CDR3 is built from 16 residues. CDR1 and CDR2 from the germline V gene are LNHDA and SQIVND (reference sequence). CDR3 amino acids: CASSRWDRTDTGELFF. As DNA, the CDR3 is TGTGCCAGTAGTCGCTGGGACAGAACTGACACCGGGGAGCTGTTTTTT.

The chain couples TRBV25-1 to TRBJ1-2; a possible D gene is TRBD1 (5 bases). This CDR3 comprises 15 residues. V lost 1 base, J lost 4 bases, and 13 bases lay in between. Germline CDR1 and CDR2: MGHDK and SYGVNS. The CDR3 region is CASSESGRDVYGYTF. Here the CDR3 DNA reads TGTGCCAGCAGTGAATCAGGCAGGGATGTCTATGGCTACACCTTC.

The chain links TRBV24-1 to TRBJ2-3; tentative D call: TRBD2 (6 bases). The CDR3 loop spans 14 amino acids. The V and J ends lost 4 bases and 5 bases respectively, with 12 bases between them. CDR1 is KGHDR, CDR2 SFDVKD, per germline. The CDR3 DNA is TGTGCCACCAGTGAACCGGGGCGGGGAGATACGCAGTATTTT. Translation: CATSEPGRGDTQYF.